Listed below are T cell receptor beta chains from one sample, sequenced in a study of blood T cell repertoires in COVID-19. Generated by immunoSEQ multiplex PCR, the TCRdb table keeps only in-frame clones and is missing some. The sample lists 65,000 to 75,000 clones, approximately 80% occurring once. The sample comprised peripheral blood. The receptor source for this set is a human donor in a cohort sampled during active COVID-19. Each CDR3 is given with its conserved first and last residue. D genes are given only for firm matches. Some rows mark clone size as missing; the rest say once, few, many or name a class of expanded clone.

>TRBV6-5|TRBJ1-5|-|-
TGTGCCAGCATTAGACATTTTAGCAATCAGCCCCAGCATTTT
CASIRHFSNQPQHF
>TRBV3-1/TRBV3-2|TRBJ2-7|-|-
TGTGCCAGCAGCCTGGGACAAGGCTACTCTCGCGAGCAGTACTTC
CASSLGQGYSREQYF
>TRBV30|TRBJ1-3|-|-
TGTGCCTGGGGGCGGAATGTGGCAGGGACTGGAAACACCATATATTTT
CAWGRNVAGTGNTIYF
>TRBV6-5|TRBJ2-7|-|-
TGTGCCAGCAGGGGACTGTGGTACGAGCAGTACTTC
CASRGLWYEQYF
>TRBV6-5|TRBJ1-2|TRBD1|-
TGTGCCAGCAGTTACTTGGGACAGGGCCTAAACTATGGCTACACCTTC
CASSYLGQGLNYGYTF
>TRBV19|TRBJ1-5|TRBD1|-
TGTGCCAGTAGTATACGGGACAGGGGGCGTCAGCCCCAGCATTTT
CASSIRDRGRQPQHF
>TRBV30|TRBJ1-5|-|once
TGTGCCTGGTCCCCGAGAGGCAATCAGCCCCAGCATTTT
CAWSPRGNQPQHF
>TRBV30|TRBJ2-1|TRBD2|-
TGTGCCTGGAGTCCGATCTTGGCGGGAGGGAGCGATGAGCAGTTCTTC
CAWSPILAGGSDEQFF
>TRBV23-1|TRBJ2-5|TRBD2|-
TGCGCCAGCAGTCAATGGGCCCTAATCCTACTAGCGGGAGGTGACGAGGAGACCCAGTACTTC
CASSQWALILLAGGDEETQYF
>TRBV5-4|TRBJ2-2|TRBD2|-
TGTGCCAGCAGCTTTAGCGGGAGAGTCACCGGGGAGCTGTTTTTT
CASSFSGRVTGELFF
>TRBV11-2|TRBJ2-1|-|-
TGTGCCAGCAGCTTAGGGACAGTCTACAATGAGCAGTTCTTC
CASSLGTVYNEQFF
>TRBV5-1|TRBJ1-1|-|once
TGCGCCAGCAGCCGAGGAGGGAATGAAGCTTTCTTT
CASSRGGNEAFF
>TRBV3-1/TRBV3-2|TRBJ2-1|TRBD2|-
TGTGCCAGCAGCCAAGCTTTAGCGGGTAGAAACAATGAGCAGTTCTTC
CASSQALAGRNNEQFF
>TRBV16|TRBJ2-1|-|-
TGTGCCAGCAGCCAATCAAGGGGGAATGAGCAGTTCTTC
CASSQSRGNEQFF
>TRBV3-1/TRBV3-2|TRBJ2-2|-|-
TGTGCCAGCAGCCCCCCCGGGGCCGGGGAGCTGTTTTTT
CASSPPGAGELFF
>TRBV11-2|TRBJ1-6|TRBD1|-
TGTGCCAGCAGTTCCGTACAGGGGCCGAAGTCACCCCTCCACTTT
CASSSVQGPKSPLHF
>TRBV19|TRBJ2-7|TRBD1|-
TGTGCCAGTAGTATAGGTCAGGGGGTCTACGAGCAGTACTTC
CASSIGQGVYEQYF
>TRBV5-1|TRBJ2-1|-|-
TGCGCCAGCAGCTTGGGCGACAGTTACAATGAGCAGTTCTTC
CASSLGDSYNEQFF
>TRBV18|TRBJ2-1|TRBD2|-
TGTGCCAGCTCACCACCGGGAGGATCTGCGGGAGCCTACAATGAGCAGTTCTTC
CASSPPGGSAGAYNEQFF
>TRBV6-1|TRBJ1-5|-|-
TGTGCCAGCAGTGATACTGTGTCGCAGCCCCAGCATTTT
CASSDTVSQPQHF
>TRBV7-2|TRBJ2-2|TRBD2|-
TGTGCCAGCAGCTTAACCGGGACTAAGGGCGGGGAGCTGTTTTTT
CASSLTGTKGGELFF
>TRBV7-9|TRBJ1-5|-|-
TGTGCCAGCAGCTTTACCGAGTTGGGCAATCAGCCCCAGCATTTT
CASSFTELGNQPQHF
>TRBV19|TRBJ1-6|-|few
TGTGCCAGTAGTATAAAACCTCTTCGGACATCCAAACATCGTCCACCCCTCCACTTT
CASSIKPLRTSKHRPPLHF
>TRBV10-3|TRBJ2-1|-|-
TGTGCCATCAGTGAGTCGTCCCCCCCGGACAATGAGCAGTTCTTC
CAISESSPPDNEQFF
>TRBV9|TRBJ2-2|TRBD2|-
TGTGCCAGCAGCGTAACCCCCGGGACTAGCGGGGGGGCCGGGGAGCTGTTTTTT
CASSVTPGTSGGAGELFF
>TRBV11-3|TRBJ2-3|TRBD2|-
TGTGCCAGCAGAGTGACTAGCGGGAGACGGGATACGCAGTATTTT
CASRVTSGRRDTQYF
>TRBV5-1|TRBJ2-5|-|-
TGCGCCAGCAACGAAGGGGTACAAGAGACCCAGTACTTC
CASNEGVQETQYF
>TRBV9|TRBJ1-2|TRBD1|-
TGTGCCAGCAGCGTTGGGGACAGAAACTATGGCTACACCTTC
CASSVGDRNYGYTF
>TRBV30|TRBJ1-1|TRBD1|-
TGTGCCTGGAGTCCAGGGACAGAAGAGAACACTGAAGCTTTCTTT
CAWSPGTEENTEAFF
>TRBV3-1/TRBV3-2|TRBJ1-3|-|-
TGTGCCAGCAGTCGAGACAGATTCTCTGGAAACACCATATATTTT
CASSRDRFSGNTIYF
>TRBV14|TRBJ1-2|-|-
TGTGCCAGCAGCCAAGATCTGAGGGATACTTACGGCTACACCTTC
CASSQDLRDTYGYTF
>TRBV11-2|TRBJ2-5|TRBD2|-
TGTGCCAGCAGCTTTGGGGGGGGGAAAGAGACCCAGTACTTC
CASSFGGGKETQYF
>TRBV12-2|TRBJ2-7|-|-
TGTGCAAGTCGCTTAGAAGGGGCCGCGGGACCCTCGCCCACGATCTACGAGCAGTACTTC
CASRLEGAAGPSPTIYEQYF
>TRBV9|TRBJ2-3|TRBD2|-
TGTGCCAGCAGCGCCACGGGACTAGCCCTCACAGATACGCAGTATTTT
CASSATGLALTDTQYF
>TRBV27|TRBJ1-1|-|-
TGTGCCAGCAGTCCCCGAACCGGACTCCTGAACACTGAAGCTTTCTTT
CASSPRTGLLNTEAFF